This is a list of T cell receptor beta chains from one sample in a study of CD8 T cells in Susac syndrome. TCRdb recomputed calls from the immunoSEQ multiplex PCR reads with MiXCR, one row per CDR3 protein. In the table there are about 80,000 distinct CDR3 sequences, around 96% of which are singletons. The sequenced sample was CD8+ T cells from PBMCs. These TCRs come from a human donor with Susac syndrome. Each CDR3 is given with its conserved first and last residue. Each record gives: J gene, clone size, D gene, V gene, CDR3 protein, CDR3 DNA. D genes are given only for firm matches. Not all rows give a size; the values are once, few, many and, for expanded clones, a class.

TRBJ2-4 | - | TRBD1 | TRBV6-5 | CASSYHRDSQNIQYF | TGTGCCAGCAGTTACCACCGGGACAGTCAAAACATTCAGTACTTC
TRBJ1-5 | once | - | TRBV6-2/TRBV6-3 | CASTDSNQPQHF | TGTGCCAGCACAGATAGCAATCAGCCCCAGCATTTT
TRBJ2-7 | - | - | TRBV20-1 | CSARDKVPSYEQYF | TGCAGTGCTAGAGACAAGGTTCCTTCCTACGAGCAGTACTTC
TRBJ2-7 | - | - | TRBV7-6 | CASSLFRGPSYEQYF | TGTGCCAGCAGCTTATTTCGGGGACCATCCTACGAGCAGTACTTC
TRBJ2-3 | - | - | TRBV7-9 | CATTPVTDTQYF | TGTGCCACGACCCCGGTCACAGATACGCAGTATTTT
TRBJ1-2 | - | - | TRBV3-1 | CASSQELQGPNGYTF | TGTGCCAGCAGCCAAGAGTTACAAGGGCCCAATGGCTACACCTTC
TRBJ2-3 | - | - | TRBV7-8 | CASSLVAGGTDTQYF | TGTGCCAGCAGCTTAGTGGCAGGGGGCACAGATACGCAGTATTTT
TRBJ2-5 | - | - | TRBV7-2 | CASSLAATERETQYF | TGTGCCAGCAGCTTAGCCGCGACAGAGCGAGAGACCCAGTACTTC
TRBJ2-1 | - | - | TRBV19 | CASSIAPTGPEQFF | TGTGCCAGTAGTATAGCCCCGACAGGTCCCGAGCAGTTCTTC
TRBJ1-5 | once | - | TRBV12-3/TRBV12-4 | CASSWGLGIQPQHF | TGTGCCAGCAGTTGGGGTTTGGGCATTCAGCCCCAGCATTTT
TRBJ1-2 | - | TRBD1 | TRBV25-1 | CASSEGAGGPRGGYTF | TGTGCCAGCAGTGAGGGGGCAGGGGGCCCCCGGGGTGGCTACACCTTC
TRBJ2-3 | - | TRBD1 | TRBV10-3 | CAISEPTGADTQYF | TGTGCCATCAGTGAACCGACAGGGGCAGATACGCAGTATTTT
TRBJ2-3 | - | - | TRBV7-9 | CASSHNNWEPDTQYF | TGTGCCAGCAGCCATAACAATTGGGAACCAGATACGCAGTATTTT
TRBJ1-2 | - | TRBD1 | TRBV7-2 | CASSPFPGGDGYTF | TGTGCCAGCAGCCCCTTTCCAGGGGGCGATGGCTACACCTTC
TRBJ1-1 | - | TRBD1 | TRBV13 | CASSDNRGLRDTEAFF | TGTGCCAGCAGCGACAACAGGGGGCTTCGGGACACTGAAGCTTTCTTT
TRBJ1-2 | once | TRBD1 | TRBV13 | CASSFKGGGYGYTF | TGTGCCAGCAGCTTCAAAGGGGGCGGCTATGGCTACACCTTC
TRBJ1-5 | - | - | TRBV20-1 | CSARDEGRSSQPQHF | TGCAGTGCTAGAGATGAGGGGCGATCCAGTCAGCCCCAGCATTTT
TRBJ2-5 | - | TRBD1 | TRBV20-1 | CSAVKGTAQETQYF | TGCAGTGCAGTTAAGGGGACAGCTCAAGAGACCCAGTACTTC
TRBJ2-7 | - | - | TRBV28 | CASRLDYHYEQYF | TGTGCCAGCAGGTTAGACTATCACTACGAGCAGTACTTC
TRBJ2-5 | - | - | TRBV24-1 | CATSDRGGETQYF | TGTGCCACCAGTGACCGGGGAGGAGAGACCCAGTACTTC
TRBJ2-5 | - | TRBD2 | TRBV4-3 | CASSQELAGGTQYF | TGCGCCAGCAGCCAAGAACTAGCGGGAGGCACCCAGTACTTC
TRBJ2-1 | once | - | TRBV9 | CASSTNYNEQFF | TGTGCCAGCAGCACCAATTACAATGAGCAGTTCTTC
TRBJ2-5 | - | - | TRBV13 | CASSPRDSQETQYF | TGTGCCAGCAGCCCCCGAGATTCACAAGAGACCCAGTACTTC
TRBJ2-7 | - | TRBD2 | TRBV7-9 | CASSSTGGRGSYEQYF | TGTGCCAGCAGCTCAACTGGCGGGAGAGGCTCCTACGAGCAGTACTTC
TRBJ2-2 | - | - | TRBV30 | CACWGTGELFF | TGTGCCTGTTGGGGCACCGGGGAGCTGTTTTTT
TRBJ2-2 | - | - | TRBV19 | CATSIWWATGELFF | TGTGCCACCAGTATCTGGTGGGCCACCGGGGAGCTGTTTTTT
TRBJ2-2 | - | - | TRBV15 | CATSSSGSNTGELFF | TGTGCCACCAGCAGTAGCGGATCCAACACCGGGGAGCTGTTTTTT
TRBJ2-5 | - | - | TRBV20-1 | CSARQETQYF | TGCAGTGCTCGCCAAGAGACCCAGTACTTC
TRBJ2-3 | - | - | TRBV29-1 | CSVWFSTDTQYF | TGCAGCGTCTGGTTTAGCACAGATACGCAGTATTTT
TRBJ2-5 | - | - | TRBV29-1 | CSASDSPGETQYF | TGCAGCGCCAGCGACTCGCCTGGAGAGACCCAGTACTTC
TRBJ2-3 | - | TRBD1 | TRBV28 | CASSSTEDREWPDTQYF | TGTGCCAGCAGTTCCACCGAGGACAGGGAATGGCCAGATACGCAGTATTTT
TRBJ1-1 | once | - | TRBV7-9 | CASKGGNTEAFF | TGTGCCAGCAAAGGGGGGAACACTGAAGCTTTCTTT
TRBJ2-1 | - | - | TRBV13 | CASSFVLYNEQFF | TGTGCCAGCAGCTTCGTCCTATACAATGAGCAGTTCTTC
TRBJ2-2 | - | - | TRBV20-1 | CSAPAWTGELFF | TGCAGTGCTCCTGCGTGGACCGGGGAGCTGTTTTTT
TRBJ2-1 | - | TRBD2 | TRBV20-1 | CSARGLAGGRYTYNEQFF | TGCAGTGCTAGAGGTCTAGCGGGAGGGCGTTACACCTACAATGAGCAGTTCTTC
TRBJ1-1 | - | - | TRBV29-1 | CSVDWRIGEAFF | TGCAGCGTTGACTGGAGGATCGGTGAAGCTTTCTTT
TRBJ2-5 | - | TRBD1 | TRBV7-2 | CASSRSTGDEETQYF | TGTGCCAGCAGCCGCTCGACAGGGGATGAGGAGACCCAGTACTTC
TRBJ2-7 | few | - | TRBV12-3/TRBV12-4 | CASRPGHSSYEQYF | TGTGCCAGCAGGCCTGGACACAGCTCCTACGAGCAGTACTTC
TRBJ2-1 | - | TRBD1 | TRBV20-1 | CSARGQGANEQFF | TGCAGTGCTAGAGGACAGGGGGCGAATGAGCAGTTCTTC
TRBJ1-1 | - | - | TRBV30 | CAWSWGEGTEAFF | TGTGCCTGGAGTTGGGGCGAAGGAACTGAAGCTTTCTTT
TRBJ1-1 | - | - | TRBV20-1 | CSARGLGQAHTEAFF | TGCAGTGCTAGGGGTCTTGGCCAAGCACACACTGAAGCTTTCTTT
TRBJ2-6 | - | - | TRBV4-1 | CASSPPSGSGANVLTF | TGCGCCAGCAGCCCCCCGTCGGGCTCTGGGGCCAACGTCCTGACTTTC
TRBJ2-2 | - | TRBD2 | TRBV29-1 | CSVMGLAGRNTGELFF | TGCAGCGTCATGGGACTAGCGGGGCGAAACACCGGGGAGCTGTTTTTT
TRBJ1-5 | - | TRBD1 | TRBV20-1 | CSAQDREYQPQHF | TGCAGTGCTCAGGACAGGGAGTATCAGCCCCAGCATTTT
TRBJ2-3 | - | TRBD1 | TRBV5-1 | CASSATGGTDTQYF | TGCGCCAGCAGCGCGACAGGGGGCACAGATACGCAGTATTTT
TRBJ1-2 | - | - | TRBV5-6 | CASSLLVGRTSYGYTF | TGTGCCAGCAGCCTTCTCGTAGGGCGGACTAGCTATGGCTACACCTTC
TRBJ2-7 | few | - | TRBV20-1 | CSARAGSSYEQYF | TGCAGTGCTAGGGCAGGTAGCTCCTACGAGCAGTACTTC
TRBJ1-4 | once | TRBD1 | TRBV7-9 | CASSLRGQATNEKLFF | TGTGCCAGCAGCCTGCGAGGACAGGCAACTAATGAAAAACTGTTTTTT
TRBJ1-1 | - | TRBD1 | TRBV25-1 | CASSVTGENTEAFF | TGTGCCAGCAGTGTAACAGGGGAGAACACTGAAGCTTTCTTT
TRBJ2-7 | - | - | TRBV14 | CASSHGAAGPYEQYF | TGTGCCAGCAGCCACGGGGCGGCAGGTCCCTACGAGCAGTACTTC
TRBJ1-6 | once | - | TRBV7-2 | CASSRDGYSPLHF | TGTGCCAGCAGCCGGGACGGCTATTCACCCCTCCACTTT